Below are 21 T cell receptor beta chains sequenced from a single sample in a study of T cell responses to AZD1222 COVID-19 vaccine. Clones were read by immunoSEQ multiplex PCR, and TCRdb kept only the in-frame ones, dropping some. The sample lists over 130,000 clones, roughly 92% occurring once. The material sequenced was peripheral blood, taken 28 days after the second AZD1222 dose. These receptors originate from an adult who received the AZD1222 COVID-19 vaccine.

CDR3 region: CASHTGDYGYTF. The CDR3 nucleotides are TGTGCCAGCCATACAGGGGATTATGGCTACACCTTC. This chain connects TRBV6-5 to TRBJ1-2, with 7 bases identical to TRBD1. V lost 8 bases, J lost 5 bases, and 5 bases stayed unmatched. Germline CDR1 and CDR2: MNHEY and SVGAGI. The CDR3 covers 12 residues.

The chain has TRBV10-3 and TRBJ1-1; a weak D match, TRBD1 (6 bases). The CDR3 loop spans 17 amino acids. V shed 3 bases and J shed 0 bases, with 17 bases lying between them. CDR1 is ENHRY and CDR2 is SYGVKD in the germline V gene. The CDR3 region is CAISDPFRGTMNTEAFF. The CDR3 DNA sequence: TGTGCCATCAGTGACCCATTCAGGGGAACCATGAACACTGAAGCTTTCTTT.

The J gene is TRBJ2-3, the V gene TRBV28, with D possibly TRBD2 on 6 matching bases. In germline, CDR1 is MDHEN, CDR2 SYDVKM. The germline V and J ends were trimmed by 2 bases and 5 bases, with 23 bases remaining between them. The CDR3 contains 18 residues. The CDR3 sequence is CASSLTSHRAPGGDTQYF. In DNA, the CDR3 is TGTGCCAGCAGTTTAACGAGCCATCGGGCTCCCGGGGGAGATACGCAGTATTTT.

The rearrangement uses TRBV7-9 and TRBJ1-5; D remains ambiguous. V lost 4 bases, J lost 4 bases, and 11 bases lay in between. The CDR3 consists of 14 residues. Germline V lookup: CDR1 SEHNR, CDR2 FQNEAQ (reference sequence). The chain's CDR3 is CASSSTSRNQPQHF. The CDR3 region has the DNA TGTGCCAGCAGCTCTACTAGTAGGAATCAGCCCCAGCATTTT.

The gene calls are TRBV2 and TRBJ2-1; 9 bases align to TRBD2. This CDR3 region has 14 residues. In germline, CDR1 is SNHLY, CDR2 FYNNEI. V was clipped by 6 bases and J by 9 bases; unmatched bases: 9. CDR3 DNA sequence: TGTGCCAGCAGCCCCGGGACTAGCTCCACTGAGCAGTTCTTC. It is translated as CASSPGTSSTEQFF. Drawing the rest from reference TRBV2 and TRBJ2-1, the complete variable domain is EPEVTQTPSHQVTQMGQEVILRCVPISNHLYFYWYRQILGQKVEFLVSFYNNEISEKSEIFDDQFSVERPDGSNFTLKIRSTKLEDSAMYFCASSPGTSSTEQFFGPGTRLTVL.

V gene TRBV7-2 combines with J gene TRBJ1-5, with D unresolved. This CDR3 region has 14 residues. Deletions cut 4 bases from V and 4 bases from J, with 11 bases between. Per germline, CDR1 SGHTA and CDR2 FQGNSA. In DNA form, the CDR3 reads TGTGCCAGCAGCTCCAAAAGTTGGAATCAGCCCCAGCATTTT. This gives the protein CASSSKSWNQPQHF.

The chain employs TRBV30 and TRBJ1-1; D is unclear. This CDR3 is 14 amino acids long. Looked up from germline, CDR1 is GTSNPN and CDR2 is SVGIG (reference sequence). Trimming cost V 4 bases and J 1 base, with 13 bases left between them. The CDR3: CAWNDGPSNTEAFF. The CDR3 nucleotides read TGTGCCTGGAATGACGGCCCCTCGAACACTGAAGCTTTCTTT.

The chain recombines TRBV19 with TRBJ1-1; D is unresolved. This CDR3 contains 14 residues. Trimming stripped 11 bases from V and 0 bases from J, with 16 bases between. CDR1 and CDR2 (germline): LNHDA, SQIVND (reference sequence). The CDR3 sequence is CAGEETDMNTEAFF. The CDR3 coding sequence is TGTGCCGGGGAGGAGACGGATATGAACACTGAAGCTTTCTTT. Variable domain in full (rest from reference TRBV19 and TRBJ1-1): DGGITQSPKYLFRKEGQNVTLSCEQNLNHDAMYWYRQDPGQGLRLIYYSQIVNDFQKGDIAEGYSVSREKKESFPLTVTSAQKNPTAFYLCAGEETDMNTEAFFGQGTRLTVV.

The chain couples TRBV4-2 to TRBJ1-1, with D uncertain. CDR1 is LGHNA and CDR2 is YNFKEQ in the germline V gene. V was pared by 1 base and J by 4 bases, with 13 bases between. The CDR3 has 15 amino acids. The CDR3: CASSQGPGSRTEAFF. The CDR3 DNA follows: TGTGCCAGCAGCCAAGGACCGGGATCGCGCACTGAAGCTTTCTTT.

The sample holds one count of this clone. The CDR3 spells CATSAPGQSTDTQYF. The CDR3, as DNA: TGTGCCACCAGTGCCCCGGGACAGAGCACAGATACGCAGTATTTT. The rearrangement links TRBV24-1 to TRBJ2-3; 7 bases match TRBD1. Germline CDR1 reads KGHDR; CDR2 reads SFDVKD. The ends lost 5 bases at V and 0 bases at J; junction bases unmatched: 4. CDR3 length: 15 amino acids.

CDR3 region: CASNSAPGNTIYF. The CDR3 coding sequence is TGTGCCAGCAACTCAGCACCAGGAAACACCATATATTTT. The J gene is TRBJ1-3, the V gene TRBV7-2; D uncertain. Germline CDR1 and CDR2: SGHTA and FQGNSA. The CDR3 consists of 13 residues. The ends were cut back, 7 bases at V and 4 bases at J, with 11 bases in the middle.

V usage is TRBV30 and J usage is TRBJ1-6; D call uncertain. V lost 0 bases, J lost 0 bases, and 12 bases lay in between. Germline V gene lookup returns CDR1 GTSNPN and CDR2 SVGIG (reference sequence). The CDR3 spans 17 residues. CDR3 sequence (DNA): TGTGCCTGGAGTGTCCGTGGCAGGAGCTCCTATAATTCACCCCTCCACTTT. This sequence encodes CAWSVRGRSSYNSPLHF.

This chain joins TRBV19 and TRBJ2-7, with TRBD2 matching 7 bases. The ends lost 3 bases at V and 0 bases at J; junction bases unmatched: 2. CDR1 and CDR2 from the germline V gene are LNHDA and SQIVND (reference sequence). The CDR3 has 14 residues. CDR3 coding DNA: TGTGCCAGTAGTATCCCGGGAGGCTCCTACGAGCAGTACTTC. It is translated as CASSIPGGSYEQYF.

CDR3 sequence (DNA): TGTGCCAGCAGTTCCACGGACAGGGTTGAGCAGTTCTTC. Translated, it gives CASSSTDRVEQFF. The rearrangement links TRBV6-2 or TRBV6-3 to TRBJ2-1; 8 bases agree with TRBD1. The CDR3 spans 13 residues. The trim removed 4 bases at V and 9 bases at J, leaving 5 bases unmatched. From germline, CDR1 is MNHEY and CDR2 SVGEGT.

The chain is built from TRBV30 and TRBJ2-7; TRBD1 or TRBD2 may be the D gene (5 bases each). Trimming left V 4 bases short and J 0 bases short, with 19 bases between. The CDR3 extends over 16 amino acids. Germline-derived CDR1 and CDR2 are GTSNPN and SVGIG (reference sequence). CDR3 loop: CAWKSTGPSFSYEQYF. The CDR3 nucleotides read TGTGCCTGGAAGAGTACGGGACCATCTTTCTCCTACGAGCAGTACTTC.

This clone was found once. V gene TRBV14 combines with J gene TRBJ2-7; D is unresolved. CDR1 SGHDN and CDR2 FVKESK come from the germline V gene. V lost 0 bases to trimming and J lost 5 bases, with 14 bases between them. The CDR3 has 15 amino acids. CDR3 nucleotides: TGTGCCAGCAGCCAAGAAAAAGGAGCCTACGACGAGCAGTACGTC. Protein: CASSQEKGAYDEQYV.

V usage is TRBV18 and J usage is TRBJ1-1; TRBD1 is a possible D gene (5 bases). The V gene lost 2 bases and the J gene lost 0 bases, with 13 bases spanning the gap. The CDR3 sequence is 16 residues long. Looked up from germline, CDR1 is KGHSH and CDR2 is LQKENI. The CDR3 DNA reads as TGTGCCAGCTCACCAGGGGGAGGCTGGTTGAACACTGAAGCTTTCTTT. Amino acid sequence: CASSPGGGWLNTEAFF.

The rearrangement joins TRBV4-2 to TRBJ1-5; D may be TRBD1 (6 bases). V was pared by 2 bases and J by 1 base, with 15 bases between. Germline V gives CDR1 LGHNA, CDR2 YNFKEQ. The CDR3 is made up of 17 amino acids. The CDR3 is CASSQNSQGISNQPQHF. The CDR3 coding sequence is TGTGCCAGCAGCCAAAATTCACAGGGAATCAGCAATCAGCCCCAGCATTTT.

As concerns this clone: At one end the junction does not follow the germline gene, possibly because of a read error. The gene calls are TRBV4-1 and TRBJ2-2; no firm D call. From germline, CDR1 is MGHRA and CDR2 YSYEKL. The CDR3 consists of 14 residues. The CDR3 sequence: CARSQLLLTGELFF. As DNA, the CDR3 is TGCGCCCGCAGCCAACTCCTCTTAACCGGGGAGCTGTTTTTT.

The rearrangement uses TRBV18 and TRBJ1-5; D is unresolved. Germline CDR1 KGHSH, CDR2 LQKENI. The V end was cut by 6 bases, the J end by 3 bases, with 15 bases between. The CDR3 consists of 15 residues. CDR3 in DNA: TGTGCCAGCTCCCCATGGGAAACCGACAATCAGCCCCAGCATTTT. Protein product: CASSPWETDNQPQHF.

The J gene is TRBJ1-2, the V gene TRBV19, with D perhaps TRBD1 (5 bases). The CDR3 loop spans 13 amino acids. The V end lost 2 bases, the J end lost 2 bases, and 6 bases lay between the germline ends. Germline CDR1 is LNHDA and CDR2 is SQIVND (reference sequence). The CDR3 bases are TGTGCCAGTAGTATACAGGGAAACTATGGCTACACCTTC. Translation: CASSIQGNYGYTF.